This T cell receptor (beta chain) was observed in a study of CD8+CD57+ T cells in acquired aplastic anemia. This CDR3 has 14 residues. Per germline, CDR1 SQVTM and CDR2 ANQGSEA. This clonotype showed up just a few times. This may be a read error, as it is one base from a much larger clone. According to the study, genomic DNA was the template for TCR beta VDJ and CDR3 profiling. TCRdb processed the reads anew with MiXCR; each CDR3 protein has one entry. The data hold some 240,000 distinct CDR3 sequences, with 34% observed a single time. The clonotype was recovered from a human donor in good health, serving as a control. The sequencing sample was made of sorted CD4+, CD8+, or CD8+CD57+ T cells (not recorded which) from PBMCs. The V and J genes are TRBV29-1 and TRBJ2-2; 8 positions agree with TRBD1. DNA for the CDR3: TGCAGCGTTCGGGACAGGCAGGACACCGGGGAGCTGTCTTTT. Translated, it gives CSVRDRQDTGELSF.